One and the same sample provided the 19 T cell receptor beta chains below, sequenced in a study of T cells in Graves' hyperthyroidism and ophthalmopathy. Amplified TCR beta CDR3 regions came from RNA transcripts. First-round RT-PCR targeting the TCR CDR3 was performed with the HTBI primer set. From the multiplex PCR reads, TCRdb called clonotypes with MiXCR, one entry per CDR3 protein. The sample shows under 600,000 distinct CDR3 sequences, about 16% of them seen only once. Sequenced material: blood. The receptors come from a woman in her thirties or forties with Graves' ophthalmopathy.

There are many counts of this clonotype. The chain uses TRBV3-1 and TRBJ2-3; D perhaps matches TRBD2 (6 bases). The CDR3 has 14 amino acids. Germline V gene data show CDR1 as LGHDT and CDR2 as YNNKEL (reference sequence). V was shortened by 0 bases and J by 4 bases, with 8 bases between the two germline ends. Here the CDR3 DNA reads TGTGCCAGCAGCCAAGATTGGGGGGCAGATACGCAGTATTTT. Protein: CASSQDWGADTQYF.

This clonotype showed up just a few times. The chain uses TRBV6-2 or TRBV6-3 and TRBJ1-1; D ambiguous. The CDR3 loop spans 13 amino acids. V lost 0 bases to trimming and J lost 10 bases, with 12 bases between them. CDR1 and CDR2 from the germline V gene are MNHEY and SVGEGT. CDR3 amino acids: CASSYSRESGAFF. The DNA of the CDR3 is TGTGCCAGCAGTTACTCGAGGGAATCGGGAGCTTTCTTT.

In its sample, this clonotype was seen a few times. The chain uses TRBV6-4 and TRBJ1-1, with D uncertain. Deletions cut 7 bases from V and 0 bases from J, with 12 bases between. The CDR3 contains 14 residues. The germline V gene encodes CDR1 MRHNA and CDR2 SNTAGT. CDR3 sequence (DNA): TGTGCCAGCACCGAAAAAGGGTTGAACACTGAAGCTTTCTTT. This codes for CASTEKGLNTEAFF.

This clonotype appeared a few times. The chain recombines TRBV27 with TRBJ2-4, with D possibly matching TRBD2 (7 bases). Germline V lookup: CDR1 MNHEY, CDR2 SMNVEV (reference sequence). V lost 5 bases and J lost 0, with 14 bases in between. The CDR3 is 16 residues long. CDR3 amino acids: CASSQKGGKAKNIQYF. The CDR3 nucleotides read TGTGCCAGCAGTCAAAAGGGGGGGAAAGCCAAAAACATTCAGTACTTC.

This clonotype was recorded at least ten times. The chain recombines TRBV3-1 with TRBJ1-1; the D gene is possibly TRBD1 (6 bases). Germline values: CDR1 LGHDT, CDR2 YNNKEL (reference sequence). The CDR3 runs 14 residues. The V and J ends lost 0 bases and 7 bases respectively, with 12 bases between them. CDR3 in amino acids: CASSQDWAGVEAFF. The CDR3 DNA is TGTGCCAGCAGCCAAGATTGGGCAGGGGTTGAAGCTTTCTTT.

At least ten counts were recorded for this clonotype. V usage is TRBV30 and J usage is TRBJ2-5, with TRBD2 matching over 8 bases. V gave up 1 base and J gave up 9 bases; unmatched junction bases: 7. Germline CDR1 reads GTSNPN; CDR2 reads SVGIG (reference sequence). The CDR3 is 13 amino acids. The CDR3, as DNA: TGTGCCTGGAGTGCACTAGCGGATACGGCCCAGTACTTC. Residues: CAWSALADTAQYF.

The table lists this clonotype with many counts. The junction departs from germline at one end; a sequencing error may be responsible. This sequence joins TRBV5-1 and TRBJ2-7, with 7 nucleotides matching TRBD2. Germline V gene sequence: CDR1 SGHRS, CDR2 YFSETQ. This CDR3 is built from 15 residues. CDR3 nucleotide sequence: TGTGCCAGCAGCTTGGGAGGGGCAAGCTCCTACGAGCAGTACTTC. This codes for CASSLGGASSYEQYF.

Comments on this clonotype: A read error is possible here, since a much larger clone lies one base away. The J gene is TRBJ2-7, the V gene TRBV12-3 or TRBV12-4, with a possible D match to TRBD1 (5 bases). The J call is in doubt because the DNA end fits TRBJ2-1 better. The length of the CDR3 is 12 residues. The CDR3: CASSDSFYEQFF. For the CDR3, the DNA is TGTGCCAGCAGTGACAGCTTCTACGAGCAGTTCTTC.

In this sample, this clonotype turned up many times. For the CDR3, the DNA is TGTGCCAGCAGTTTATCCCCGGGGACCTCCTACGAGCAGTACTTC. Translated, it gives CASSLSPGTSYEQYF. V is TRBV12-3 or TRBV12-4 and J is TRBJ2-7; D tentatively fits TRBD1 or TRBD2 (5 bases each). This CDR3 spans 15 amino acids. The V end was cut by 2 bases, the J end by 0 bases, with 11 bases between.

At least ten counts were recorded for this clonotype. The CDR3 nucleotides read TGTGCCAGCAGCGGACTAGCGGAGGACAATGAGCAGTTCTTC. Translating gives CASSGLAEDNEQFF. The chain links TRBV2 to TRBJ2-1; TRBD2 matches at 10 bases. The CDR3 contains 14 residues. Germline loops: CDR1 SNHLY, CDR2 FYNNEI. V lost 6 bases to trimming and J lost 5 bases; unmatched junction nucleotides: 4. Based on the CDR3 plus reference TRBV2 and TRBJ2-1, the full variable domain is EPEVTQTPSHQVTQMGQEVILRCVPISNHLYFYWYRQILGQKVEFLVSFYNNEISEKSEIFDDQFSVERPDGSNFTLKIRSTKLEDSAMYFCASSGLAEDNEQFFGPGTRLTVL.

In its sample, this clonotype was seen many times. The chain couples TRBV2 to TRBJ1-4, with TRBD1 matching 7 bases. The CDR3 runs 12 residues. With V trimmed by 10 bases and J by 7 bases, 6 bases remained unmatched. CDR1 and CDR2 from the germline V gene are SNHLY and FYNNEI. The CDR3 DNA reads TGTGCCACGGGACAGTTAGGTGAAAAACTGTTTTTT. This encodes CATGQLGEKLFF.

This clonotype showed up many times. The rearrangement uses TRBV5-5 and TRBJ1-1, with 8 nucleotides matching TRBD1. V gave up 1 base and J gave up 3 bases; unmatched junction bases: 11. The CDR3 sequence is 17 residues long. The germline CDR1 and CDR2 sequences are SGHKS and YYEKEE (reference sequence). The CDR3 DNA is TGTGCCAGCAGCTTGAGTGGACAGGGAAAGAGGGACACTGAAGCTTTCTTT. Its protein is CASSLSGQGKRDTEAFF.

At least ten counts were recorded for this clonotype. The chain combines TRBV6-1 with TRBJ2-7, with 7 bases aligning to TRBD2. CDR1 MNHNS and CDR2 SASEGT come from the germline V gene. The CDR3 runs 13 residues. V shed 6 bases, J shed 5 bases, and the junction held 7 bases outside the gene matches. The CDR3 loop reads CASRRAGDHEQYF. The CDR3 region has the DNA TGTGCCAGCAGGCGCGCGGGAGACCACGAGCAGTACTTC.

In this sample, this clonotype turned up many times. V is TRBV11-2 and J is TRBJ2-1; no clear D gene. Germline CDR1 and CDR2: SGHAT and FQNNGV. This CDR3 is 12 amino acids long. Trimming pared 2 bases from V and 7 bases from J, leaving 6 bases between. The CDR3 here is CASSLFVNEQFF. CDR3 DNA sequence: TGTGCCAGCAGCTTATTTGTGAATGAGCAGTTCTTC. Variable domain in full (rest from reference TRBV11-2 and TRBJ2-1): EAGVAQSPRYKIIEKRQSVAFWCNPISGHATLYWYQQILGQGPKLLIQFQNNGVVDDSQLPKDRFSAERLKGVDSTLKIQPAKLEDSAVYLCASSLFVNEQFFGPGTRLTVL.

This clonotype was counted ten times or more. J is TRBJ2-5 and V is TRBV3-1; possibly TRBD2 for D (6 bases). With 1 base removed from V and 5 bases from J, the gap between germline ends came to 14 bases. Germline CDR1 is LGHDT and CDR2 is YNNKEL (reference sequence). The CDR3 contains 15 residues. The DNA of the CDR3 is TGTGCCAGCAGCCAAGGTACACTAGCCATGGAGACCCAGTACTTC. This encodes CASSQGTLAMETQYF.

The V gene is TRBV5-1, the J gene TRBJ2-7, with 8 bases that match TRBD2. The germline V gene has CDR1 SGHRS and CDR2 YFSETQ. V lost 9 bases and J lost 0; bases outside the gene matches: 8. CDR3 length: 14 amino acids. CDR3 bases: TGCGCCAACAAAAGCGGGAGAGTCTCCTACGAGCAGTACTTC. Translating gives CANKSGRVSYEQYF.

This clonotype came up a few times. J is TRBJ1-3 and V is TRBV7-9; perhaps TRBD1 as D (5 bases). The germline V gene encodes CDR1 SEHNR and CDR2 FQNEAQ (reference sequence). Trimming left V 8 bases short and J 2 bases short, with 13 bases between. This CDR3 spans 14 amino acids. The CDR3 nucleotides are TGTGCCAGCGCGGGGGGGACCGCTGGAAACACCATATATTTT. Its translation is CASAGGTAGNTIYF.

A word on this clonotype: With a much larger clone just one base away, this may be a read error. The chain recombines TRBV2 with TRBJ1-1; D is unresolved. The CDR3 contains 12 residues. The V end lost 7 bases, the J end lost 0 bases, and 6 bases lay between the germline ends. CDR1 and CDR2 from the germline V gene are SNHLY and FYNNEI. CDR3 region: CASNVVNTEAFF. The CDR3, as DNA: TGTGCCAGCAATGTAGTGAACACTGAAGCTTTCTTT.

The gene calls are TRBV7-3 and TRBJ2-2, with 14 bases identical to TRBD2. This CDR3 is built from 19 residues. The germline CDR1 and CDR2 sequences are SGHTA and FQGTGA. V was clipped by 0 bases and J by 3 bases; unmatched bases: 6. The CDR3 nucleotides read TGTGCCAGCAGCTTAACACCGGGACTAGCGGGGGTGTACACCGGGGAGCTGTTTTTT. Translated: CASSLTPGLAGVYTGELFF.